The entry below gives a single T cell receptor beta chain sequence along with its context. Its specificity is unknown. This entry belongs to a study of CD8 T cells in ankylosing spondylitis. This CDR3 has 12 amino acids. The germline CDR1 and CDR2 sequences are DFQATT and SNEGSKA (reference sequence). Trimming shortened V by 2 bases and J by 3 bases, and 7 bases separated the two germline ends. It was by quantitative 5'-RACE with molecular barcodes that TCR beta libraries were made. MiXCR, applied by TCRdb to the 5' RACE reads, yields one record per CDR3 protein. The sample carries a few hundred thousand distinct CDR3 sequences, roughly 20% recorded once. The study's findings and limits: Disease-linked clones were found to be CD8+ and relatively rare in peripheral blood. Disease-linked clones reportedly concentrated significantly in matched ankylosing spondylitis synovial fluid.

The chain has TRBV20-1 and TRBJ1-2; D might be TRBD1 (5 bases). The sequence was collected from a female donor with ankylosing spondylitis or in good health (not recorded which). Sequencing was performed on blood, either unsorted or a sorted T cell fraction (not recorded which). The CDR3 reads CSARKGYYGYTF. The DNA for the CDR3 is TGCAGTGCTAGAAAGGGGTACTATGGCTACACCTTC.